This entry concerns a single T cell receptor beta chain. Its cognate antigen is unknown. This sample was included in a study of graft-versus-host responses after intestinal transplantation. Study overall: Recipients were all induced with anti-thymocyte globulin, then given tacrolimus and steroids for around three years. Study-level findings and limits: High graft-versus-host to host-versus-graft clonal ratios were found in allografts of patients who had graft-donor T cell macrochimerism.

This CDR3 spans 12 amino acids. Germline values: CDR1 SGDLS, CDR2 YYNGEE. Trimming cost V 0 bases and J 3 bases, with 3 bases left between them. Only in-frame clones appear in the TCRdb table, and some are missing; sequencing was by immunoSEQ multiplex PCR. The profile shows tens of thousands of clones, 85% to 90% of them singletons. This chain links TRBV9 with TRBJ2-5; no clear D gene. Source: PBMCs, taken 26 days after transplant. The TCR sequence derives from a human patient who received an intestinal transplant, so some T cells may come from the graft donor. CDR3 nucleotide sequence: TGTGCCAGCAGCGTAGGAGAAGAGACCCAGTACTTC. Protein sequence: CASSVGEETQYF.